Presented here are 29 T cell receptor beta chains from one specimen sequenced in a study of CD4 and CD8 cells across lung adenocarcinoma regions. One entry per CDR3 protein results from TCRdb running MiXCR on the PCR reads. The sample shows about 4,000 distinct CDR3 sequences, 51% of them seen only once. The specimen sequenced was CD4+ T cells from the margin of a lung tumor. The source is a female donor with lung adenocarcinoma. The CD4 and CD8 labels of this study may be unreliable.

The chain links TRBV10-1 to TRBJ2-1; the D gene is possibly TRBD1 (6 bases). Germline loops: CDR1 WNHNN, CDR2 SYGVQD (reference sequence). The ends were cut back, 4 bases at V and 0 bases at J, with 13 bases in the middle. The CDR3 runs to 16 residues. CDR3 residues: CASSGSQGYSYNEQFF. CDR3 DNA sequence: TGCGCCAGCAGTGGGTCACAGGGATACTCCTACAATGAGCAGTTCTTC.

The chain has TRBV27 and TRBJ2-5; D tentatively reads TRBD1 or TRBD2 (7 bases each). The DNA matches TRBJ2-7 better at its end, which makes the J call doubtful. Germline values: CDR1 MNHEY, CDR2 SMNVEV (reference sequence). This CDR3 region has 15 residues. The CDR3 nucleotides are TGTGCCAGCAGCCGCACGGGGAGGGGGCTTTACGAGCAGTACTTC. Protein product: CASSRTGRGLYEQYF.

This clonotype is classed as medium-sized. The chain employs TRBV7-2 and TRBJ2-2; TRBD1 agrees at 8 bases. The CDR3 length is 15 residues. The V segment lost 0 bases and the J segment 8 bases; nucleotides outside the gene matches: 5. Germline V lookup: CDR1 SGHTA, CDR2 FQGNSA. CDR3 coding DNA: TGTGCCAGCAGCTTAGCGGGGACAGGTAGAGGGGAGCTGTTTTTT. Protein product: CASSLAGTGRGELFF.

The chain employs TRBV6-1 and TRBJ2-7; no firm D call. Germline loops: CDR1 MNHNS, CDR2 SASEGT. There are 14 residues in the CDR3. V gave up 7 bases and J gave up 3 bases, with 16 bases separating them. The CDR3 reads CASISPDRYYEQYF. The CDR3 DNA reads TGTGCCAGCATCAGTCCCGACCGATACTACGAGCAGTACTTC.

This clonotype has just one count. The J gene is TRBJ2-5, the V gene TRBV27; D is perhaps TRBD1 or TRBD2 (6 bases each). CDR3 size: 15 residues. V lost 9 bases and J lost 11, with 28 bases in between. CDR1 is MNHEY and CDR2 is SMNVEV in the germline V gene (reference sequence). The chain's CDR3 is CARGNGGRDGDTQYF. For the CDR3, the DNA is TGTGCCAGGGGCAACGGGGGCCGTGACGGAGACACTCAGTACTTC.

This clonotype was picked up a small number of times. This rearrangement joins TRBV27 to TRBJ2-1; D is possibly TRBD1 (6 bases). CDR3 length: 14 residues. Germline V gene sequence: CDR1 MNHEY, CDR2 SMNVEV (reference sequence). V lost 4 bases and J lost 6, with 13 bases in between. The CDR3 DNA is TGTGCCAGCAGTTCCGGGACAACCTCCAATGAGCAGTTCTTC. It codes for CASSSGTTSNEQFF.

In its sample, this clonotype was seen a few times. The V and J genes are TRBV27 and TRBJ2-3, with D unresolved. CDR3 length equals 9 residues. Germline CDR1 is MNHEY and CDR2 is SMNVEV (reference sequence). V lost 11 bases to trimming and J lost 1 base, with 1 base between them. CDR3 nucleotide sequence: TGTGCCGGCACAGATACGCAGTATTTT. Encoded protein: CAGTDTQYF.

The chain uses TRBV27 and TRBJ2-5; TRBD2 is a possible D gene (6 bases). The germline CDR1 and CDR2 sequences are MNHEY and SMNVEV (reference sequence). This CDR3 spans 16 amino acids. The V gene lost 2 bases and the J gene lost 2 bases, with 15 bases spanning the gap. The CDR3 DNA is TGTGCCAGCAGTTTAGGGGGGAGGACTGTGCAAGAGACCCAGTACTTC. This sequence encodes CASSLGGRTVQETQYF.

The V and J genes are TRBV27 and TRBJ1-1, with 9 bases lining up with TRBD1. Trimming took 4 bases from V and 2 from J; bases not matched to a gene: 2. This CDR3 region has 14 residues. Germline V CDR1 and CDR2: MNHEY, SMNVEV (reference sequence). In nucleotides, the CDR3 is TGTGCCAGCAGTTACAGGGGGCAAAACACTGAAGCTTTCTTT. It is translated as CASSYRGQNTEAFF.

The chain is built from TRBV7-9 and TRBJ2-1; D uncertain. CDR1 is SEHNR, CDR2 FQNEAQ, per germline (reference sequence). V was cut by 2 bases and J by 8 bases, with 4 bases left in between. The CDR3 covers 11 residues. As DNA, the CDR3 is TGTGCCAGCAGCTTAAATCATGAGCAGTTCTTC. Translation gives CASSLNHEQFF.

This clonotype was observed a handful of times. V usage is TRBV11-2 and J usage is TRBJ2-1, with 7 bases fitting TRBD1. Germline V lookup: CDR1 SGHAT, CDR2 FQNNGV. There are 16 residues in the CDR3. The junction had 7 bases not matched to a gene; V was cut back by 3 bases and J by 2 bases. CDR3 nucleotides: TGTGCCAGCAGCTTCGGGACAGAACTACCCTACAATGAGCAGTTCTTC. This encodes CASSFGTELPYNEQFF.

This clonotype was counted only a few times. This chain links TRBV6-1 with TRBJ2-1; D is ambiguous. Trimming pared 1 base from V and 4 bases from J, leaving 5 bases between. The CDR3 is 13 residues long. The V gene's germline CDR1 is MNHNS and CDR2 SASEGT. The DNA of the CDR3 is TGTGCCAGCAGTGAAGGTCAGTACAATGAGCAGTTCTTC. Encoded protein: CASSEGQYNEQFF.

With respect to this clonotype: A junction boundary mismatches the germline segment, possibly from a read error. V usage is TRBV10-1 and J usage is TRBJ2-1; D is possibly TRBD2 (7 bases). The germline CDR1 and CDR2 sequences are WNHNN and SYGVQD (reference sequence). This CDR3 region has 14 residues. The DNA for the CDR3 is TGCGCCAGCAGCCGGGACACCTCGGGGAGGGAGCAGTTTTTT. Residues: CASSRDTSGREQFF.

The chain employs TRBV5-5 and TRBJ1-2; tentatively, D is TRBD1 (5 bases). Germline V gene data show CDR1 as SGHKS and CDR2 as YYEKEE (reference sequence). V lost 2 bases and J lost 7, with 12 bases in between. There are 13 residues in the CDR3. The CDR3 is CASSFAQGVGYTF. DNA for the CDR3: TGTGCCAGCAGCTTCGCGCAGGGTGTTGGCTACACCTTC. The full variable domain, its missing parts supplied by reference TRBV5-5 and TRBJ1-2, is DAGVTQSPTHLIKTRGQQVTLRCSPISGHKSVSWYQQVLGQGPQFIFQYYEKEERGRGNFPDRFSARQFPNYSSELNVNALLLGDSALYLCASSFAQGVGYTFGSGTRLTVV.

CDR3 coding DNA: TGTGCCAGCAGCCATAATCCCGCAGGACAGCTTAATGAAAAACTGTTTTTT. It codes for CASSHNPAGQLNEKLFF. The chain uses TRBV6-4 and TRBJ1-4; D is possibly TRBD1 (6 bases). Germline loops: CDR1 MRHNA, CDR2 SNTAGT. This CDR3 comprises 17 residues. V lost 6 bases to trimming and J lost 4 bases, with 21 bases between them.

Details on this clonotype: It is likely a read error, because the conserved phenylalanine at the end of the CDR3 is missing. The DNA is left out, because the CDR3 cannot be placed on it with certainty; the CDR3 is given as TCRdb lists it. The rearrangement joins TRBV12-2 to TRBJ2-5; the table's D gene call, TRBD1, was not cross checked with the DNA. TRBV12-2 is tagged as a pseudogene. 13 amino acids form the CDR3, both terminal residues included. CDR3 residues: CASRRLSNQEAAV.

Only a few counts were recorded for this clonotype. This sequence joins TRBV27 and TRBJ2-1, with 7 bases that match TRBD2. The CDR3 totals 17 residues. With V trimmed by 2 bases and J by 5 bases, 12 bases remained unmatched. Germline V gene sequence: CDR1 MNHEY, CDR2 SMNVEV (reference sequence). CDR3 coding DNA: TGTGCCAGCAGTTTAAGGGCTAGCGGACAACTGGACAATGAGCAGTTCTTC. It is translated as CASSLRASGQLDNEQFF.

This clonotype was observed a handful of times. The rearrangement joins TRBV27 to TRBJ2-5; no reliable D call. The V end lost 4 bases, the J end lost 5 bases, and 8 bases lay between the germline ends. Per the germline V gene, CDR1 is MNHEY and CDR2 is SMNVEV (reference sequence). This CDR3 is 12 amino acids long. CDR3 nucleotides: TGTGCCAGCAGTTCCCCGGAGGAGACCCAGTACTTC. Its translation is CASSSPEETQYF.

As DNA, the CDR3 is TGTGCCAGCAGTGACAGCCGGGACAGGCTCGGCTACACCTTC. This codes for CASSDSRDRLGYTF. The chain has TRBV6-1 and TRBJ1-2, with 8 bases matching TRBD1. CDR3 length: 14 residues. The junction had 8 bases not matched to a gene; V was cut back by 3 bases and J by 8 bases. Germline-derived CDR1 and CDR2 are MNHNS and SASEGT.

This clonotype is labeled medium-sized. The chain couples TRBV6-1 to TRBJ2-2; perhaps D is TRBD1 or TRBD2 (5 bases each). This CDR3 is built from 17 residues. Germline V gene sequence: CDR1 MNHNS, CDR2 SASEGT. Between the trimmed V and J ends, which lost 5 bases and 4 bases, there was a span of 20 bases. The CDR3 nucleotides are TGTGCCAGCAGTCGGTCCTTGGGGGATTTGATCACCGGGGAGCTGTTTTTT. It is translated as CASSRSLGDLITGELFF.

Points on this clonotype: The DNA is left out, because the CDR3 cannot be placed on it with certainty; the CDR3 is given as TCRdb lists it. The rearrangement links TRBV10-1 to TRBJ2-4; the table's D call, TRBD1, was not checked against the DNA. CDR1 is WNHNN, CDR2 SYGVQD, per germline (reference sequence). The CDR3 extends over 16 residues, inclusive of both ends. The CDR3 sequence is CASSVFGPGAKNMQYF.

CDR3 in amino acids: CASSYRLSSGANVLTF. The CDR3 DNA is TGTGCCAGCAGTTACCGTCTATCCTCTGGGGCCAACGTCCTGACTTTC. The chain uses TRBV6-5 and TRBJ2-6; D is ambiguous. This CDR3 is built from 16 residues. Germline lookup yields CDR1 MNHEY and CDR2 SVGAGI. Trimming pared 2 bases from V and 0 bases from J, leaving 8 bases between.

Relative to its sample, this clonotype is medium-sized. V and J are TRBV27 and TRBJ2-1; no definite D call. This CDR3 has 13 amino acids. Germline V gives CDR1 MNHEY, CDR2 SMNVEV (reference sequence). Between the trimmed V and J ends, which lost 6 bases and 7 bases, there was a span of 13 bases. This CDR3 reads CASSRIQANEQFF. CDR3 bases: TGTGCCAGCAGCCGAATCCAGGCTAATGAGCAGTTCTTC.

The V and J genes are TRBV6-5 and TRBJ1-4; D is ambiguous. CDR3 length: 16 amino acids. Germline V gives CDR1 MNHEY, CDR2 SVGAGI. V shed 4 bases and J shed 5 bases, with 17 bases lying between them. The CDR3 loop is CASSSPGGSQNEKLFF. Here the CDR3 DNA reads TGTGCCAGCAGTTCTCCCGGCGGGAGTCAAAATGAAAAACTGTTTTTT.

This clonotype was seen once. This CDR3 is missing its conserved last phenylalanine or tryptophan, likely due to a read error. The DNA is omitted, as the CDR3 cannot be located on it reliably, and the CDR3 follows TCRdb's listing. The chain combines TRBV1 with TRBJ2-5; the tabulated D call, TRBD1, remains unverified against the DNA. TRBV1 is noted as a pseudogene. With termini counted, the CDR3 has 12 amino acids. CDR3: CPAARHPGTSAM.

This clonotype is labeled as medium-sized. The chain carries TRBV10-3 and TRBJ2-1, with D tentatively TRBD2 (6 bases). The V end lost 2 bases, the J end lost 14 bases, and 13 bases lay between the germline ends. CDR3 length equals 12 residues. The germline V gene encodes CDR1 ENHRY and CDR2 SYGVKD. In DNA, the CDR3 is TGTGCCATCAGTGAGGCGGTCGGGAGTGAGTTCTTC. Its translation: CAISEAVGSEFF.

By frequency in the sample, this clonotype is large. The rearrangement uses TRBV7-2 and TRBJ2-1; 11 bases align to TRBD2. CDR3 size: 15 residues. In germline, CDR1 is SGHTA, CDR2 FQGNSA. After removal of 5 bases from V and 10 bases from J, the junction contained 10 bases not matched to a gene. The DNA for the CDR3 is TGTGCCAGCAGCGCTCGACTAGCGGGACCCTACGAGCAGTTCTTC. Amino acid sequence: CASSARLAGPYEQFF.

This clonotype has more than one count but fewer than ten. The V and J genes are TRBV6-4 and TRBJ1-1; D unclear. The CDR3 contains 14 residues. The germline V and J ends were trimmed by 10 bases and 3 bases, with 18 bases remaining between them. From germline, CDR1 is MRHNA and CDR2 SNTAGT. The CDR3 is CANPLPHLDTEAFF. CDR3 DNA: TGTGCCAACCCACTACCCCACCTGGACACTGAAGCTTTCTTT.

This sequence joins TRBV6-2 or TRBV6-3 and TRBJ2-7; TRBD2 might be the D (6 bases). The CDR3 covers 13 residues. CDR1 and CDR2 from the germline V gene are MNHEY and SVGEGT. V was shortened by 5 bases and J by 0 bases, with 8 bases between the two germline ends. The CDR3 DNA reads as TGTGCCAGCAGTCGGGAGATCTCCTACGAGCAGTACTTC. This encodes CASSREISYEQYF.